A single sample gave rise to the 4 T cell receptor beta chains below, sequenced in a study of T cell changes during pregnancy in multiple sclerosis. Clones were sequenced by immunoSEQ multiplex PCR, and TCRdb holds only the in-frame ones, with some missing. The table includes fewer than 95,000 clones, 90% to 95% detected once. The specimen was peripheral blood, collected in the first trimester of pregnancy. The receptor source for this set is a female donor in good health, enrolled as a control in a pregnancy study.

This clone occurred a few times. This chain uses TRBV28 with TRBJ1-5; tentatively, D is TRBD1 (6 bases). The germline CDR1 and CDR2 sequences are MDHEN and SYDVKM. Deletions cut 7 bases from V and 6 bases from J, with 22 bases between. The CDR3 totals 16 residues. Here the CDR3 DNA reads TGTGCCAGCATTACCACACAGGGAGTAGGGAGTCAGCCCCAGCATTTT. This encodes CASITTQGVGSQPQHF.

This chain uses TRBV2 with TRBJ1-1; TRBD1 matches at 9 bases. The length of the CDR3 is 16 residues. Trimming cost V 4 bases and J 1 base; bases outside gene matches: 7. Germline assignment: CDR1 SNHLY and CDR2 FYNNEI. The CDR3 bases are TGTGCCAGCAGTGTTGACAGGGGGTTAAAGAACACTGAAGCTTTCTTT. Translated, it gives CASSVDRGLKNTEAFF.

V is TRBV7-2 and J is TRBJ1-5; possibly TRBD1 for D (5 bases). With 1 base removed from V and 7 bases from J, the gap between germline ends came to 11 bases. The CDR3 is 14 residues long. The germline gives CDR1 SGHTA, CDR2 FQGNSA. Written as DNA, the CDR3 is TGTGCCAGCAGCTTAGTTCCGGGGGTACAGCCCCAGCATTTT. Its protein is CASSLVPGVQPQHF. Filled out from reference TRBV7-2 and TRBJ1-5, the complete variable domain reads GAGVSQSPSNKVTEKGKDVELRCDPISGHTALYWYRQSLGQGLEFLIYFQGNSAPDKSGLPSDRFSAERTGGSVSTLTIQRTQQEDSAVYLCASSLVPGVQPQHFGDGTRLSIL.

The CDR3 region is CASSIGPTGSQPQHF. CDR3 in DNA: TGTGCCAGTAGTATAGGTCCGACAGGGAGTCAGCCCCAGCATTTT. This chain links TRBV19 with TRBJ1-5, with TRBD1 matching 7 bases. This CDR3 contains 15 residues. Germline V lookup: CDR1 LNHDA, CDR2 SQIVND (reference sequence). V trimming: 1 base; J trimming: 6 bases; junction bases outside the gene matches: 6.